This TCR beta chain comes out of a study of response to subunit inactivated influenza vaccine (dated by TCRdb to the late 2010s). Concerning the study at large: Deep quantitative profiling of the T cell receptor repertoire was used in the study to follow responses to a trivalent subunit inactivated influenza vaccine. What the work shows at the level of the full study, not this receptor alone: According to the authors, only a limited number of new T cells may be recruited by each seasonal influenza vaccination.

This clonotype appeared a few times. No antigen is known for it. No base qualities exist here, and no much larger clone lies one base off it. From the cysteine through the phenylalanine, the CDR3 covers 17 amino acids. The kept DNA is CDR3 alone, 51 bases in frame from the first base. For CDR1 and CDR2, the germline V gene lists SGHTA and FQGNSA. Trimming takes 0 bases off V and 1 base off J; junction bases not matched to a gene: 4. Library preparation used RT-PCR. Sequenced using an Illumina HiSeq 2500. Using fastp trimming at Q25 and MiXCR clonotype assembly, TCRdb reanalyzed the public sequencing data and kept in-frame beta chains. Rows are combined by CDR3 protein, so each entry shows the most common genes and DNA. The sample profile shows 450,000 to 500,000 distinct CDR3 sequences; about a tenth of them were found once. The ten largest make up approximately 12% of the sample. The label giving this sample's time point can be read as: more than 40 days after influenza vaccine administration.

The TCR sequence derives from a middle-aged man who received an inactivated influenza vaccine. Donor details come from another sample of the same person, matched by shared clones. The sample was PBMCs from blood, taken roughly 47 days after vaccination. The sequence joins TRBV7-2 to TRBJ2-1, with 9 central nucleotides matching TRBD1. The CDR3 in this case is CASSLALGQGSYNEQFF. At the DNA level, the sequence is TGTGCCAGCAGCTTAGCGCTAGGACAGGGGTCCTACAATGAGCAGTTCTTC.